This T cell receptor (beta chain) is from a study of shared clonotypes between healthy human individuals. The overall study: CD4 naive and memory got three plates each, CD8 naive two, CD8 memory one. Overall study findings and caveats: Enrolling few donors narrowed the genetic and exposure-history diversity that was represented. Rarefaction indicated that sorted-subset sequencing remained incomplete although depth was large.

Turning to this clone: Its antigen is unidentified.

CD45RO-negative CD8 cells positively selected for CCR7 made up the naive population, which excluded terminally differentiated effector memory CD45RA+ cells. At the deep level, the assay was run. Sequencing was performed with immunoSEQ multiplex PCR; in TCRdb, only in-frame clones are kept and a portion is missing. Of 750,000 to 1,000,000 clones detected, more than 85% appear once; the ten largest clones hold approximately 25%. The V segment lost 3 bases and the J segment 3 bases; nucleotides outside the gene matches: 6. CDR1 is PRHDT and CDR2 is FYEKMQ in the germline V gene (reference sequence). This CDR3 region has 15 residues.

The genes are TRBV13 and TRBJ2-7; 9 positions agree with TRBD1. The sequencing input was naive CD8+ T cells sorted from blood. This TCR was sampled from a man aged 30-40 years in good health. The CDR3 region is CASSLTGQGFYEQYF. CDR3 bases: TGTGCCAGCAGCTTGACGGGACAGGGCTTCTACGAGCAGTACTTC.